This entry lists 28 T cell receptor beta chains sequenced from one sample in a study of cytomegalovirus exposure and HLA in healthy donors. The PCR used 60 Vbeta and 13 Jbeta primers. Clones were sequenced by immunoSEQ multiplex PCR, and TCRdb holds only the in-frame ones, with some missing. The sample contains 140,000 or so clones, 65% to 90% of which appear only once. Material: PBMCs. These receptors were obtained from a woman aged 25 to 39 in good health and CMV-seronegative.

Notes on this clone: Distinct nucleotide sequences in the sample also encode this CDR3. The chain has TRBV9 and TRBJ2-5; no definite D call. With 0 bases removed from V and 0 bases from J, the gap between germline ends came to 6 bases. The CDR3 totals 14 residues. Germline CDR1 reads SGDLS; CDR2 reads YYNGEE. CDR3 loop: CASSVGGYQETQYF. CDR3 nucleotides: TGTGCCAGCAGCGTAGGTGGCTACCAAGAGACCCAGTACTTC.

The chain recombines TRBV6-1 with TRBJ2-7; 8 bases fit TRBD1. The germline gives CDR1 MNHNS, CDR2 SASEGT. V shed 7 bases and J 2 bases; nucleotides not matched to a gene: 4. The CDR3 is 13 amino acids. CDR3 in amino acids: CASIGDRTYEQYF. The CDR3 region has the DNA TGTGCCAGCATCGGGGACAGGACCTACGAGCAGTACTTC.

The chain couples TRBV7-8 to TRBJ2-5; 7 positions agree with TRBD1. The J call could be wrong; TRBJ2-7 is a better fit for the DNA end. Germline V gives CDR1 SGHVS, CDR2 FQNEAQ. This CDR3 has 14 residues. The CDR3 loop is CASSLVPGGYEQYF. The CDR3 nucleotides read TGTGCCAGCAGCTTAGTCCCAGGGGGCTACGAGCAGTACTTC.

The V call is TRBV19, the J call TRBJ1-6; 11 bases line up with TRBD1. Trimming removed 5 bases from V and 7 bases from J; junction bases left unmatched: 7. The length of the CDR3 is 16 residues. From germline, CDR1 is LNHDA and CDR2 SQIVND (reference sequence). The CDR3 nucleotides read TGTGCCAGTAGTCGGACAGGGGGCAGTCGAAATTCACCCCTCCACTTT. Translated, it gives CASSRTGGSRNSPLHF. The entire variable domain, with the rest obtained from reference TRBV19 and TRBJ1-6, is as follows: DGGITQSPKYLFRKEGQNVTLSCEQNLNHDAMYWYRQDPGQGLRLIYYSQIVNDFQKGDIAEGYSVSREKKESFPLTVTSAQKNPTAFYLCASSRTGGSRNSPLHFGNGTRLTVT.

This clone was found once. V and J are TRBV6-6 and TRBJ2-7, with a possible D match to TRBD2 (8 bases). The CDR3 is made up of 16 amino acids. The germline CDR1 and CDR2 sequences are MNHNY and SVGAGI (reference sequence). Trimming pared 8 bases from V and 0 bases from J, leaving 20 bases between. CDR3 region: CASARGAGTSSYEQYF. DNA for the CDR3: TGTGCCAGCGCCAGGGGGGCCGGGACTAGCTCCTACGAGCAGTACTTC.

This clone has only one observation. The V and J genes are TRBV7-9 and TRBJ1-5, with 7 bases aligning to TRBD1. Germline CDR1 reads SEHNR; CDR2 reads FQNEAQ (reference sequence). The CDR3 totals 15 residues. V dropped 4 bases and J dropped 4; count of bases not matched to a gene: 7. CDR3: CASSYRDRSNQPQHF. In DNA form, the CDR3 reads TGTGCCAGCAGCTACCGGGACAGAAGTAATCAGCCCCAGCATTTT.

The chain combines TRBV6-1 with TRBJ1-1; D perhaps matches TRBD1 (5 bases). V was cut by 6 bases and J by 7 bases, with 18 bases left in between. Germline assignment: CDR1 MNHNS and CDR2 SASEGT. This CDR3 is built from 14 residues. CDR3 sequence reads: CASRDRAGWGEAFF. The CDR3 bases are TGTGCCAGCAGAGATCGAGCAGGGTGGGGTGAAGCTTTCTTT.

V is TRBV5-1 and J is TRBJ2-1; 9 nucleotides line up with TRBD2. Trimming cost V 0 bases and J 0 bases; bases outside gene matches: 7. Germline V CDR1 and CDR2: SGHRS, YFSETQ. The CDR3 spans 18 residues. CDR3 DNA sequence: TGCGCCAGCAGCTTGGGTCCCAGCGGGGGGTTCTCCTACAATGAGCAGTTCTTC. Translating it yields CASSLGPSGGFSYNEQFF.

This clone was seen a handful of times. V is TRBV4-1 and J is TRBJ1-3; 7 positions match TRBD1. Unmatched junction bases numbered 6, after V lost 3 bases and J lost 4 bases. CDR1 is MGHRA, CDR2 YSYEKL, per germline. The CDR3 loop spans 15 amino acids. The DNA for the CDR3 is TGCGCCAGCAGCCAGGTAGACAGGGCGGGAAACACCATATATTTT. Protein product: CASSQVDRAGNTIYF.

The CDR3 region has the DNA TGTGCCAGTTCGACAGCCTACGAGCAGTACTTC. Its translation is CASSTAYEQYF. The chain joins TRBV2 to TRBJ2-7, with D perhaps TRBD1 (5 bases). The V end lost 9 bases, the J end lost 2 bases, and 8 bases lay between the germline ends. The V gene's germline CDR1 is SNHLY and CDR2 FYNNEI. The CDR3 has 11 amino acids.

The chain employs TRBV30 and TRBJ1-2; D is ambiguous. Germline V lookup: CDR1 GTSNPN, CDR2 SVGIG (reference sequence). The CDR3 sequence is 14 residues long. Trimming removed 1 base at V and 1 base at J, with 10 bases between. CDR3 amino acids: CAWSGEELNYGYTF. The CDR3 nucleotides read TGTGCCTGGAGTGGGGAGGAGCTTAACTATGGCTACACCTTC.

The chain combines TRBV19 with TRBJ1-1, with 7 bases lining up with TRBD1. The CDR3 consists of 14 residues. Germline V lookup: CDR1 LNHDA, CDR2 SQIVND (reference sequence). The junction had 7 bases not matched to a gene; V was cut back by 5 bases and J by 4 bases. The CDR3, as DNA: TGTGCCAGTAGTCCGGAGACAGGGAGCACTGAAGCTTTCTTT. It codes for CASSPETGSTEAFF.

The gene calls are TRBV5-1 and TRBJ2-1; 9 nucleotides agree with TRBD2. The CDR3 loop spans 16 amino acids. Germline CDR1 SGHRS, CDR2 YFSETQ. V trimming: 3 bases; J trimming: 8 bases; junction bases outside the gene matches: 12. The CDR3 DNA reads TGCGCCAGCAGCTCAGAGCCGGGACTAGCTCGGGATGAGCAGTTCTTC. Encoded protein: CASSSEPGLARDEQFF.

For the CDR3, the DNA is TGTGCCAGCAGTTCCGGGACAGCTTTTTATGAAAAACTGTTTTTT. Translated, it gives CASSSGTAFYEKLFF. J is TRBJ1-4 and V is TRBV6-6; 7 positions match TRBD1. CDR1 is MNHNY, CDR2 SVGAGI, per germline (reference sequence). Trimming removed 4 bases from V and 6 bases from J; junction bases left unmatched: 8. The CDR3 runs to 15 residues.

V gene TRBV5-1 combines with J gene TRBJ2-2, with D perhaps matching TRBD2 (6 bases). Trimming cost V 9 bases and J 2 bases, with 14 bases left between them. CDR1 SGHRS and CDR2 YFSETQ come from the germline V gene. CDR3 size: 14 residues. The CDR3 DNA is TGCGCCACCATGCGGGGTACTAACACCGGGGAGCTGTTTTTT. It is translated as CATMRGTNTGELFF.

This clone has only one observation. This sequence joins TRBV7-6 and TRBJ2-3; 7 bases fit TRBD2. The V and J ends lost 5 bases and 0 bases, in that order; junction bases with no gene match: 5. The CDR3 spans 15 residues. CDR1 is SGHVS, CDR2 FNYEAQ, per germline. This chain's CDR3 is CASSPSGTSTDTQYF. The CDR3 DNA reads TGTGCCAGCAGCCCCAGCGGGACTAGCACAGATACGCAGTATTTT.

This clone turned up a few times. The chain joins TRBV7-6 to TRBJ1-1, with D uncertain. Trimming stripped 2 bases from V and 4 bases from J, with 8 bases between. The CDR3 totals 13 residues. Germline loops: CDR1 SGHVS, CDR2 FNYEAQ. The CDR3 sequence: CASSLSRSTEAFF. CDR3 nucleotide sequence: TGTGCCAGCAGCTTAAGCAGGTCCACTGAAGCTTTCTTT.

The chain links TRBV5-1 to TRBJ2-7; no firm D call. This CDR3 contains 14 residues. The V end was cut by 1 base, the J end by 1 base, with 9 bases between. The germline CDR1 and CDR2 sequences are SGHRS and YFSETQ. CDR3 sequence: CASSLLQYSYEQYF. The CDR3 nucleotides read TGCGCCAGCAGCTTGCTACAGTATTCCTACGAGCAGTACTTC. The variable domain in full, completed from reference TRBV5-1 and TRBJ2-7, reads KAGVTQTPRYLIKTRGQQVTLSCSPISGHRSVSWYQQTPGQGLQFLFEYFSETQRNKGNFPGRFSGRQFSNSRSEMNVSTLELGDSALYLCASSLLQYSYEQYFGPGTRLTVT.

The sample holds a few counts of this clone. The V call is TRBV28, the J call TRBJ2-3, with D tentatively TRBD2 (6 bases). CDR3 length equals 15 residues. Trimming pared 4 bases from V and 0 bases from J, leaving 11 bases between. Germline loops: CDR1 MDHEN, CDR2 SYDVKM. The chain's CDR3 is CASSSSSVSTDTQYF. DNA of the CDR3: TGTGCCAGCAGTTCCTCTAGCGTTAGCACAGATACGCAGTATTTT.

The J gene is TRBJ2-2, the V gene TRBV7-3; D is undetermined. Trimming left V 2 bases short and J 5 bases short, with 9 bases between. The CDR3 extends over 14 amino acids. Germline CDR1 SGHTA, CDR2 FQGTGA. CDR3 coding DNA: TGTGCCAGCAGCTTATCGGGTGATACCGGGGAGCTGTTTTTT. It yields the protein CASSLSGDTGELFF.

The chain links TRBV30 to TRBJ2-1; 8 bases line up with TRBD2. Germline CDR1 reads GTSNPN; CDR2 reads SVGIG (reference sequence). CDR3 length: 15 amino acids. After removal of 4 bases from V and 5 bases from J, the junction contained 10 bases not matched to a gene. The CDR3: CAWIRRTSPNNEQFF. For the CDR3, the DNA is TGTGCCTGGATACGCCGGACTAGCCCCAACAATGAGCAGTTCTTC.

About this clone itself: The sample holds other DNA sequences that translate to the same CDR3. The chain recombines TRBV15 with TRBJ2-1, with D possibly matching TRBD1 (5 bases). With 2 bases removed from V and 3 bases from J, the gap between germline ends came to 11 bases. Looked up from germline, CDR1 is LNHNV and CDR2 is YYDKDF (reference sequence). The CDR3 totals 15 residues. CDR3 loop: CATSRPLDSYNEQFF. In nucleotides, the CDR3 is TGTGCCACCAGCAGACCATTAGACAGCTACAATGAGCAGTTCTTC.

CDR3 amino acids: CASSPTGQVSSYEQYF. The CDR3 bases are TGTGCCAGCAGCCCGACAGGACAGGTTTCTTCGTACGAGCAGTACTTC. The rearrangement links TRBV7-2 to TRBJ2-5; 7 bases match TRBD1. The tail of the sequence fits TRBJ2-7 better, so the J call may be wrong. Per the germline V gene, CDR1 is SGHTA and CDR2 is FQGNSA. This CDR3 is 16 amino acids long.

The chain has TRBV7-9 and TRBJ2-3; tentative D call: TRBD2 (5 bases). The germline gives CDR1 SEHNR, CDR2 FQNEAQ (reference sequence). This CDR3 is 13 amino acids long. The ends were cut back, 5 bases at V and 8 bases at J, with 14 bases in the middle. The CDR3 DNA reads as TGTGCCAGCAGCGATACTCGGGGTGGTACGCAGTATTTT. This translates into CASSDTRGGTQYF.

The J gene is TRBJ1-1, the V gene TRBV6-1; 9 bases align to TRBD1. The V gene end was trimmed by 10 bases and the J gene end by 1 base; junction bases not matched to a gene: 7. CDR1 is MNHNS and CDR2 is SASEGT in the germline V gene. The CDR3 is 14 amino acids. The CDR3 loop is CATKGQGGNTEAFF. The CDR3 nucleotides read TGTGCCACCAAGGGACAGGGAGGGAACACTGAAGCTTTCTTT.

The gene calls are TRBV30 and TRBJ2-7; TRBD2 matches 7 bases. Germline CDR1 reads GTSNPN; CDR2 reads SVGIG (reference sequence). Trimming cost V 5 bases and J 3 bases; bases outside gene matches: 13. This CDR3 is built from 15 residues. In DNA, the CDR3 is TGTGCCTGGGCTCGGTTCGGTGGCGGGAGCTACGAGCAGTACTTC. Its translation: CAWARFGGGSYEQYF.

J is TRBJ2-7 and V is TRBV19, with a tentative D call TRBD2 (6 bases). V shed 5 bases and J shed 4 bases, with 21 bases lying between them. The length of the CDR3 is 16 residues. Germline V gene lookup returns CDR1 LNHDA and CDR2 SQIVND (reference sequence). The DNA of the CDR3 is TGTGCCAGTAGTCCAGCCGGAAGACTAGTTGGTTACGAGCAGTACTTC. Its protein product is CASSPAGRLVGYEQYF.

Details on this clone: One end of the junction fails to match germline, which may point to a read error. The chain is built from TRBV9 and TRBJ1-2; a possible D gene is TRBD1 (5 bases). CDR3 length equals 13 residues. The germline gives CDR1 SGDLS, CDR2 YYNGEE. In DNA form, the CDR3 reads TGTGCCAGCAGTGTAGGAGCAGGGTCCGGCTACACCTTC. This translates into CASSVGAGSGYTF.